This T cell receptor beta chain was obtained from a study of preoperative IRX-2 immunotherapy in early breast cancer. Germline CDR1 reads MNHGY; CDR2 reads SAAAGT. The CDR3 has 17 amino acids. Trimming at V came to 0 bases and at J to 8 bases, leaving 13 bases not matched to a gene. Data came from immunoSEQ multiplex PCR; TCRdb stores just in-frame clones and leaves some out. The sample comprises roughly 25,000 clones, 78% of which are singletons, and 2.2% rests with the top ten. This clone was seen a few times. The treatment: preoperative locoregional IRX-2 cytokine immunotherapy. Samples came from a phase Ib trial of preoperative locoregional IRX-2 cytokine immunotherapy.

Sequenced material: lymph node tissue, taken before IRX-2 immunotherapy. This receptor was taken from a human donor with breast cancer. This sequence joins TRBV6-8 and TRBJ2-1, with 7 bases lining up with TRBD2. This chain's CDR3 is CASSYSTPGGLADEQFF. DNA for the CDR3: TGTGCCAGCAGTTACTCGACCCCGGGGGGACTTGCGGATGAGCAGTTCTTC.